This T cell receptor beta chain was sequenced during a study of T cell responses to AZD1222 COVID-19 vaccine. The CDR3 runs to 14 residues. Germline V gene data show CDR1 as KGHSH and CDR2 as LQKENI. The germline V and J ends were trimmed by 8 bases and 5 bases, with 19 bases remaining between them. Clones were read by immunoSEQ multiplex PCR, and TCRdb kept only the in-frame ones, dropping some. There are 150,000 to 200,000 clones in the sample; around 92% occur only once, and over 7.5% lies in the top ten. This TCR was sampled from an adult in good health. Source: peripheral blood, taken on day 0 of AZD1222 vaccination. V gene TRBV18 combines with J gene TRBJ2-7, with a weak D call TRBD2 (6 bases). The CDR3 here is CASTPRDGRDEQYF. The CDR3 DNA reads as TGTGCCAGCACCCCGCGGGATGGGCGCGACGAGCAGTACTTC.